The clone carrying this T cell receptor beta chain is medium-sized within its sample. What it recognizes is unknown. The method was immunoSEQ multiplex PCR; TCRdb's version includes in-frame clones alone and lacks a portion of them. The sample carries about 73,000 clones, nearly 75% recorded once. After roughly ten days in culture, the CD4+ T cells were isolated. As their vaccination, participants received two doses of either BNT162b2 or mRNA-1273. A half-medium replacement with IL-2 medium was carried out on days 3 and 7. This sample is part of a study of vaccination effects on CD4 cells after COVID-19. Germline V gene lookup returns CDR1 SGHTA and CDR2 FQGNSA. The CDR3 sequence is 15 residues long. Deletions cut 6 bases from V and 2 bases from J, with 16 bases between.

The chain joins TRBV7-2 to TRBJ1-2, with D uncertain. Sequences were derived from CD4+ T cells from PBMCs cultured without peptide, sampled after COVID-19 vaccination. This clonotype was sampled from a human donor who received a COVID-19 vaccine. CDR3: CASSLSTNANYGYTF. CDR3 nucleotide sequence: TGTGCCAGCAGTTTATCGACGAACGCGAACTATGGCTACACCTTC. Variable domain in full (rest from reference TRBV7-2 and TRBJ1-2): GAGVSQSPSNKVTEKGKDVELRCDPISGHTALYWYRQSLGQGLEFLIYFQGNSAPDKSGLPSDRFSAERTGGSVSTLTIQRTQQEDSAVYLCASSLSTNANYGYTFGSGTRLTVV.